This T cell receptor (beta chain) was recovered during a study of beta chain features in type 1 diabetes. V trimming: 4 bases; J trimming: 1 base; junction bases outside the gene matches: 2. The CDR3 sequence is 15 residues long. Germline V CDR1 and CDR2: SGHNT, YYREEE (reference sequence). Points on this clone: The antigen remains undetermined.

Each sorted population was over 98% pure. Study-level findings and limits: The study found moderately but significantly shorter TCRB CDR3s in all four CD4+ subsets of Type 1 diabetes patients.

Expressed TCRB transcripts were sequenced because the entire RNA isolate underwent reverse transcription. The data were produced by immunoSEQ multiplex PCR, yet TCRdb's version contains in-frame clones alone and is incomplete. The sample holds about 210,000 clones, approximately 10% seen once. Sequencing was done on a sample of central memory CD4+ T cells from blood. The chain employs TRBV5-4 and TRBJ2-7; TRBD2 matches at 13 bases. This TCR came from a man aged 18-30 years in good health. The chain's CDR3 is CASSPGLAGSYEQYF. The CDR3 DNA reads TGTGCCAGCAGCCCGGGACTAGCGGGATCCTACGAGCAGTACTTC.